This T cell receptor (beta chain) was retrieved from a study of T cell responses to AZD1222 COVID-19 vaccine (TCRdb year 2021). At the level of the whole study: TCR sequencing covered 233 trial participants: nearly 210 given two doses of AZD1222 and around 26 given two doses of MenACWY control vaccine. Trial participants were enrolled by age into 18-55, 56-69 and 70-plus year subgroups, with approximately 150, 28 and 58 TCR-sequenced participants respectively.

Broader findings and caveats from the paper: Participants were mostly white British, with more females than males. The authors suggested clonal diversity may have been underestimated. The whole spike protein was spanned by vaccine-associated CD4 TCRs, and dominant responses were seen in regions 160-218 and 743-854. Conclusions about previously exposed vaccinees are limited because only six or seven AZD1222 recipients were SARS-CoV-2 seropositive at baseline. Nearly half of unique spike-specific TCRs reportedly recognized epitopes outside regions mutated in the B.1.351 and B.1.1.7 variants. A significant rise in spike-specific TCR breadth and depth was observed after two AZD1222 doses relative to day 0 and relative to MenACWY recipients. No day 14 peak-response samples were available, so repertoires were characterized only after the peak T cell response. The 56-69-year group was small, and its depth increase did not reach significance, likely because of low power.

A word on this clone: Its antigen target is currently unknown. No much larger clone exists at a distance of one base, and base qualities are not known.

The CDR3 regions of human TCRbeta chains were analyzed by immunosequencing. The authors' analysis ran thus. TCRs in the repertoires were matched against a reference library of SARS-CoV-2-specific TCRs that had been generated with the MIRA antigen-specificity platform. Breadth was defined as the fraction of unique TCRs that were SARS-CoV-2-associated. Depth was defined as the fraction of total T cells that were SARS-CoV-2-associated. Using the MIRA data, each spike-specific TCR was assigned both to the spike region to which the TCR was reactive and to a CD4 or CD8 class. Log10-transformed breadth and depth values were compared by one-way ANOVA with Sidak's multiple comparisons tests. TCRdb provides this immuneACCESS table in a form limited to in-frame rearrangements. Some clones are lacking; in checked studies, under half of them reflect an unresolved V gene, and why the rest are absent is not known. Clone size and V and J calls were adopted from that table, with D and trimming inferred from the DNA. In this sample the table shows about 140,000 clones, approximately 87% of which occur a single time. Approximately 1.6% of the sample goes to the ten largest clones.

The germline V gene encodes CDR1 MDHEN and CDR2 SYDVKM. The CDR3, cysteine through phenylalanine, is 15 amino acids long. Solely the CDR3 DNA is kept, with 45 bases framed from the first base. V is pruned by 7 bases and J by 8 bases, leaving 7 bases of the junction without a gene match. Reading the label with the study, this specimen's time point is: about 28 days (+/-7) after the second vaccine dose. Because spike-specific TCR depth and breadth did not differ between the two schedules, AZD1222 recipients who got a second dose at roughly 4 weeks were pooled with those who got a second dose at roughly 12 weeks. Samples from vaccinated people were obtained from the UK trials COV001 and COV002, which included a single-blind randomized controlled phase 2/3 trial of AZD1222 (ChAdOx1 nCoV-19) in healthy adults. For TCRbeta chain sequencing, PBMC samples were collected from trial participants at day 0 and at day 28 after the second dose.

This sequence was found in an adult who received the AZD1222 COVID-19 vaccine. The rearranged chain carries TRBV28 and TRBJ2-1; 14 bases in between match TRBD2. Sequencing was performed on peripheral blood, taken 28 days after the second AZD1222 dose. The CDR3 protein: CASIRGTSGGHEQFF. The sequenced DNA: TGTGCCAGCATTCGAGGGACTAGCGGGGGTCATGAGCAGTTCTTC.